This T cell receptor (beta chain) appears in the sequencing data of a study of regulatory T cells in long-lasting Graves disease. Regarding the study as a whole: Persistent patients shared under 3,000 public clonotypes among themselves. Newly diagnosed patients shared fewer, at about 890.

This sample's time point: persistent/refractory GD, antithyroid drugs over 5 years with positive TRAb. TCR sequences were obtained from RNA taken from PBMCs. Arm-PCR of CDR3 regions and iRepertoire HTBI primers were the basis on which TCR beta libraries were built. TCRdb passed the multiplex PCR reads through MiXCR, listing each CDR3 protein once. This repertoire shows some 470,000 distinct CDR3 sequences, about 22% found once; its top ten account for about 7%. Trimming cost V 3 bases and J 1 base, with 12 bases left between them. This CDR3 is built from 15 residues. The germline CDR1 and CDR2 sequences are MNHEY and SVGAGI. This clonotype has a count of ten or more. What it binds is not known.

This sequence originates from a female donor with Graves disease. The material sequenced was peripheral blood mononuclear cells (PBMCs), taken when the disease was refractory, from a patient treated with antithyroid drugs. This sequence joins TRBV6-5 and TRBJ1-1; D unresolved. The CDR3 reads CASSYDQTENTEAFF. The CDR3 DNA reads TGTGCCAGCAGTTATGACCAAACCGAGAACACTGAAGCTTTCTTT.